One sample yielded the 4 T cell receptor beta chains listed below, sequenced in a study of shared clonotypes between healthy human individuals. Libraries were prepared by immunoSEQ multiplex PCR; TCRdb keeps only in-frame clonotypes and omits some of them. Of 2 million to 2.5 million clones listed, approximately 94% are singletons. Sequencing was performed on naive CD4+ T cells sorted from blood. Subset here: CD45RA+ positively selected. The receptor set was obtained from a young man in good health.

V and J are TRBV25-1 and TRBJ2-2; D not certain. CDR1 is MGHDK and CDR2 is SYGVNS in the germline V gene. Trimming left V 6 bases short and J 1 base short, with 6 bases between. This CDR3 region has 13 residues. The CDR3 coding sequence is TGTGCCAGCAGCAGACAGAACACCGGGGAGCTGTTTTTT. Encoded protein: CASSRQNTGELFF.

The chain employs TRBV18 and TRBJ1-4; maybe TRBD1 (5 bases). CDR3 length equals 16 residues. V was trimmed by 2 bases and J by 0 bases, leaving 10 bases between them. CDR1 KGHSH and CDR2 LQKENI come from the germline V gene. This CDR3 reads CASSPTRDATNEKLFF. Here the CDR3 DNA reads TGTGCCAGCTCACCAACCAGGGATGCAACTAATGAAAAACTGTTTTTT. The variable domain in full, completed from reference TRBV18 and TRBJ1-4, reads NAGVMQNPRHLVRRRGQEARLRCSPMKGHSHVYWYRQLPEEGLKFMVYLQKENIIDESGMPKERFSAEFPKEGPSILRIQQVVRGDSAAYFCASSPTRDATNEKLFFGSGTQLSVL.

The chain links TRBV5-1 to TRBJ1-3; 9 nucleotides line up with TRBD1. The CDR3 has 17 amino acids. Looked up from germline, CDR1 is SGHRS and CDR2 is YFSETQ. J gave up 4 bases and V 0 bases, and 8 bases lay outside the gene matches. CDR3 nucleotide sequence: TGCGCCAGCAGCTTGGCCGAGGGGACAGGGACCGGAAACACCATATATTTT. It encodes CASSLAEGTGTGNTIYF.

This clone appeared a single time. The chain uses TRBV7-8 and TRBJ1-2; 7 bases are shared with TRBD1. The junction had 6 bases not matched to a gene; V was cut back by 0 bases and J by 5 bases. The germline gives CDR1 SGHVS, CDR2 FQNEAQ. The CDR3 has 15 amino acids. CDR3 sequence (DNA): TGTGCCAGCAGCTTAGCGACAGGGACTCCGTATGGCTACACCTTC. It translates to CASSLATGTPYGYTF.